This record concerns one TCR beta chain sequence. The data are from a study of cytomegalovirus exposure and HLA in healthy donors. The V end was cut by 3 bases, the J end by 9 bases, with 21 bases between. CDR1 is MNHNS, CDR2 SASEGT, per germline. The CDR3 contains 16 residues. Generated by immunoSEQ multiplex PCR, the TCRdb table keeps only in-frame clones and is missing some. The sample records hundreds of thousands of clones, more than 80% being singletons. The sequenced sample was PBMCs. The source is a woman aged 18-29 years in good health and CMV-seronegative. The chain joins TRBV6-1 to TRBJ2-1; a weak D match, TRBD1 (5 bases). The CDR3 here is CASSETRTRSSSEQFF. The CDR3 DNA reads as TGTGCCAGCAGTGAGACCCGGACAAGGTCGTCCAGTGAGCAGTTCTTC.